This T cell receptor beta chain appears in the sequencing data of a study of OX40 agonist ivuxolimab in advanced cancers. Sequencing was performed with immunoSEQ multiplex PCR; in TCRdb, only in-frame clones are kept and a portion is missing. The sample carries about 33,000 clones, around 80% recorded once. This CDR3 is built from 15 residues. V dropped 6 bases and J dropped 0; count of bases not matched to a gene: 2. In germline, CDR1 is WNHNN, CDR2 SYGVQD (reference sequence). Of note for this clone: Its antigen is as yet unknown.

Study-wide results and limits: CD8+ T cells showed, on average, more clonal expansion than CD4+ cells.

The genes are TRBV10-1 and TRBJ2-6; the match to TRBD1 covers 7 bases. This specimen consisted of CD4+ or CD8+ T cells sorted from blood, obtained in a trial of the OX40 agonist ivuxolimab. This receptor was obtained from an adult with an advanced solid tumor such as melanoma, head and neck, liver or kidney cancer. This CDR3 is CASSRGSSGANVLTF. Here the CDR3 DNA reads TGCGCCAGCAGCAGGGGGAGCTCTGGGGCCAACGTCCTGACTTTC.